These 21 T cell receptor beta chains share one sample of origin, sequenced in a study of T cells in Graves' hyperthyroidism and ophthalmopathy. The source material, RNA transcripts, was used to amplify TCR beta CDR3 regions. A set of HTBI primers served as the primers for a first-round RT-PCR of the TCR CDR3. TCRdb recomputed calls from the multiplex PCR reads with MiXCR, one row per CDR3 protein. The table includes 700,000 or so distinct CDR3 sequences, approximately 14% detected once. Source material: blood. These receptors all come from a woman between 45 and 65 years old with Graves' ophthalmopathy.

V usage is TRBV10-3 and J usage is TRBJ2-7; TRBD1 is a possible D gene (5 bases). Germline CDR1 reads ENHRY; CDR2 reads SYGVKD. V was clipped by 0 bases and J by 6 bases, with 27 bases between them. The CDR3 covers 19 residues. The CDR3, as DNA: TGTGCCATCAGTGAGTCGATCTTCCAGGACATGCGGTCGCGCTCCGAGCAGTACTTC. It yields the protein CAISESIFQDMRSRSEQYF.

This clonotype was observed a few times. This chain uses TRBV2 with TRBJ2-1; D gene uncertain. Deletions cut 4 bases from V and 0 bases from J, with 10 bases between. CDR1 and CDR2 from the germline V gene are SNHLY and FYNNEI. The CDR3 runs 15 residues. In nucleotides, the CDR3 is TGTGCCAGCAGTGTGAGGTCATCCTCCTACAATGAGCAGTTCTTC. This gives the protein CASSVRSSSYNEQFF.

The table lists this clonotype with many counts. This chain uses TRBV28 with TRBJ2-7, with 13 bases identical to TRBD2. Losses at the gene ends were 6 bases for V and 5 bases for J; bases not matched to a gene: 10. This CDR3 contains 16 residues. Germline CDR1 MDHEN, CDR2 SYDVKM. The DNA of the CDR3 is TGTGCCAGCAGAACCGGGACTAGCGGGAATGCGAACGAGCAGTACTTC. Amino acids: CASRTGTSGNANEQYF. The full variable domain, in which reference TRBV28 and TRBJ2-7 provide the parts outside the CDR3, is DVKVTQSSRYLVKRTGEKVFLECVQDMDHENMFWYRQDPGLGLRLIYFSYDVKMKEKGDIPEGYSVSREKKERFSLILESASTNQTSMYLCASRTGTSGNANEQYFGPGTRLTVT.

This clonotype has ten or more counts. The rearrangement joins TRBV30 to TRBJ2-2; D gene ambiguous. The CDR3 has 11 amino acids. Trimming removed 2 bases from V and 4 bases from J, with 2 bases in between. Germline CDR1 is GTSNPN and CDR2 is SVGIG (reference sequence). The CDR3 DNA follows: TGTGCCTGGAGTCTCACCGGGGAGCTGTTTTTT. This codes for CAWSLTGELFF.

Concerning this clonotype itself: A much larger clone is a single base away; this may be a read error. This sequence joins TRBV18 and TRBJ2-1; 9 nucleotides align to TRBD1. CDR3 length: 15 amino acids. The germline V gene encodes CDR1 KGHSH and CDR2 LQKENI. Losses at the gene ends were 2 bases for V and 3 bases for J; bases not matched to a gene: 2. The CDR3 loop reads CASSPAGQGYNEQFF. The CDR3 bases are TGTGCCAGCTCACCAGCGGGACAGGGCTACAATGAGCAGTTCTTC.

This clonotype was recorded at least ten times. This rearrangement joins TRBV28 to TRBJ2-5, with 7 bases fitting TRBD1. After removal of 6 bases from V and 1 base from J, the junction contained 5 bases not matched to a gene. From germline, CDR1 is MDHEN and CDR2 SYDVKM. The CDR3 is made up of 14 amino acids. CDR3 protein: CASREQGSQETQYF. The CDR3 nucleotides are TGTGCCAGCAGGGAACAGGGGTCCCAAGAGACCCAGTACTTC.

This clonotype was counted a few times. The gene calls are TRBV4-2 and TRBJ2-1, with TRBD2 matching over 15 bases. CDR3 length: 17 amino acids. The J segment lost 6 bases and the V segment lost 6 bases, leaving 9 bases of the junction unmatched. Germline V gene data show CDR1 as LGHNA and CDR2 as YNFKEQ. CDR3 region: CASRPGTSGRFFNEQFF. CDR3 DNA: TGTGCCAGCAGACCCGGGACTAGCGGGAGGTTTTTCAATGAGCAGTTCTTC.

The sample holds many counts of this clonotype. The chain recombines TRBV12-3 or TRBV12-4 with TRBJ2-2; 9 bases match TRBD2. There are 16 residues in the CDR3. After removal of 5 bases from V and 6 bases from J, the junction contained 10 bases not matched to a gene. The CDR3 here is CASSTEAREGSGELFF. The CDR3 nucleotides are TGTGCCAGCAGTACGGAGGCGCGGGAGGGCTCCGGGGAGCTGTTTTTT.

This clonotype occurred a few times. This chain uses TRBV27 with TRBJ2-1; TRBD2 aligns across 9 bases. After removal of 8 bases from V and 7 bases from J, the junction contained 9 bases not matched to a gene. The CDR3 runs 14 residues. Looked up from germline, CDR1 is MNHEY and CDR2 is SMNVEV (reference sequence). The CDR3 bases are TGTGCCAGCGGGGCGGGAGGGCCGGAGAATGAGCAGTTCTTC. Residues: CASGAGGPENEQFF.

This clonotype was detected only a few times. V is TRBV7-9 and J is TRBJ2-5; D unresolved. Trimming removed 1 base from V and 0 bases from J, with 6 bases in between. Germline values: CDR1 SEHNR, CDR2 FQNEAQ (reference sequence). There are 14 residues in the CDR3. CDR3 DNA sequence: TGTGCCAGCAGCTTAGGGATGTACCAAGAGACCCAGTACTTC. It yields the protein CASSLGMYQETQYF.

This clonotype was seen repeatedly, ten times or more. The rearrangement uses TRBV7-8 and TRBJ2-1; D might be TRBD1 (5 bases). This CDR3 spans 15 amino acids. Per germline, CDR1 SGHVS and CDR2 FQNEAQ. The V end was cut by 5 bases, the J end by 5 bases, with 16 bases between. In nucleotides, the CDR3 is TGTGCCAGCAGCCTAGGGGTAGCCGGAAACAATGAGCAGTTCTTC. As protein: CASSLGVAGNNEQFF.

This clonotype was counted ten times or more. The chain's CDR3 is CASWTGTGYEQYF. CDR3 DNA: TGTGCCAGTTGGACAGGGACTGGCTACGAGCAGTACTTC. This rearrangement joins TRBV12-3 or TRBV12-4 to TRBJ2-7; 8 bases align to TRBD1. V lost 9 bases and J lost 3; bases outside the gene matches: 7. The CDR3 is made up of 13 amino acids.

This chain uses TRBV7-2 with TRBJ1-2; D possibly corresponds to TRBD1 (6 bases). This CDR3 has 13 amino acids. V lost 6 bases, J lost 4 bases, and 12 bases lay in between. Germline V gene sequence: CDR1 SGHTA, CDR2 FQGNSA. The CDR3 sequence is CASSRTAFYGYTF. For the CDR3, the DNA is TGTGCCAGCAGTCGGACAGCTTTCTATGGCTACACCTTC. Supplemented by reference TRBV7-2 and TRBJ1-2, the full variable domain reads GAGVSQSPSNKVTEKGKDVELRCDPISGHTALYWYRQSLGQGLEFLIYFQGNSAPDKSGLPSDRFSAERTGGSVSTLTIQRTQQEDSAVYLCASSRTAFYGYTFGSGTRLTVV.

Many counts were recorded for this clonotype. The V and J genes are TRBV28 and TRBJ2-7; 7 bases map to TRBD2. Germline lookup yields CDR1 MDHEN and CDR2 SYDVKM. Unmatched junction bases numbered 17, after V lost 4 bases and J lost 2 bases. CDR3 length: 18 amino acids. CDR3 loop: CASSYQIASVLATYEQYF. In DNA, the CDR3 is TGTGCCAGCAGTTACCAGATCGCCTCCGTACTAGCGACCTACGAGCAGTACTTC.

This clonotype turned up a few times. The genes are TRBV28 and TRBJ2-1; no reliable D call. V was clipped by 6 bases and J by 6 bases, with 9 bases between them. Germline lookup yields CDR1 MDHEN and CDR2 SYDVKM. The length of the CDR3 is 12 residues. CDR3 DNA: TGTGCCAGCAGCCAAGAATTCAATGAGCAGTTCTTC. This gives the protein CASSQEFNEQFF.

This clonotype was recorded many times. This sequence joins TRBV5-1 and TRBJ1-2, with D possibly TRBD1 on 5 matching bases. The CDR3 has 14 residues. Trimming cost V 0 bases and J 0 bases, with 6 bases left between them. Germline loops: CDR1 SGHRS, CDR2 YFSETQ. The CDR3 bases are TGCGCCAGCAGCTTGGCAGGGTCTAACTATGGCTACACCTTC. It yields the protein CASSLAGSNYGYTF.

This clonotype was seen a few times. The chain is built from TRBV7-9 and TRBJ2-5, with D maybe TRBD2 (6 bases). Germline CDR1 reads SEHNR; CDR2 reads FQNEAQ (reference sequence). Trimming shortened V by 5 bases and J by 4 bases, and 14 bases separated the two germline ends. CDR3 size: 14 residues. CDR3 residues: CASSRVAAIETQYF. In nucleotides, the CDR3 is TGTGCCAGCAGCAGGGTAGCGGCTATAGAGACCCAGTACTTC.

This clonotype showed up many times. J is TRBJ1-1 and V is TRBV5-1; no clear D gene. V was pared by 4 bases and J by 7 bases, with 20 bases between. The CDR3 runs to 15 residues. Germline assignment: CDR1 SGHRS and CDR2 YFSETQ. The CDR3 protein is CASSLEVGGLGEAFF. CDR3 nucleotide sequence: TGCGCCAGCAGCCTAGAAGTAGGTGGGCTTGGTGAAGCTTTCTTT.

The chain has TRBV20-1 and TRBJ2-1, with 9 bases that match TRBD1. In germline, CDR1 is DFQATT, CDR2 SNEGSKA (reference sequence). The V and J ends lost 4 bases and 4 bases, in that order; junction bases with no gene match: 8. This CDR3 spans 15 amino acids. CDR3 residues: CSATPDRGLYNEQFF. In DNA form, the CDR3 reads TGCAGTGCTACACCGGACAGGGGCCTTTACAATGAGCAGTTCTTC.

This clonotype was seen only a few times. V usage is TRBV6-2 or TRBV6-3 and J usage is TRBJ2-2; 10 bases are shared with TRBD1. The CDR3 runs 16 residues. CDR1 and CDR2 from the germline V gene are MNHEY and SVGEGT. The V and J ends lost 4 bases and 6 bases, in that order; junction bases with no gene match: 8. CDR3 sequence reads: CASSWTPGQGSGELFF. As DNA, the CDR3 is TGTGCCAGCAGTTGGACGCCGGGACAGGGGTCCGGGGAGCTGTTTTTT.

The V call is TRBV19, the J call TRBJ2-7, with D perhaps matching TRBD2 (5 bases). The CDR3 length is 15 residues. Germline lookup yields CDR1 LNHDA and CDR2 SQIVND (reference sequence). Trimming cost V 4 bases and J 2 bases, with 15 bases left between them. In nucleotides, the CDR3 is TGTGCCAGTAGTACCATAGCGTACAAGACCTACGAGCAGTACTTC. Encoded protein: CASSTIAYKTYEQYF.